The rows below give T cell receptor beta chains drawn from one sample of a study of T cell responses to AZD1222 COVID-19 vaccine. Clones were read by immunoSEQ multiplex PCR, and TCRdb kept only the in-frame ones, dropping some. The table has more than 150,000 clones, approximately 91% seen once. The sequenced sample was peripheral blood, obtained on day 0 of AZD1222 vaccination. These receptors were obtained from an adult in good health. The CDR3 runs from the conserved cysteine through the conserved F or W. Fields, in order: D gene, V gene, J gene, CDR3 DNA, CDR3 protein. The D gene is left open where the match is weak.

TRBD2,TRBV4-1,TRBJ2-7,TGCGCCAGCAGCCAAGGACCTAGCGGGAGTACGTACGAGCAGTACTTC,CASSQGPSGSTYEQYF
.,TRBV6-1,TRBJ1-5,TGTGCCAGCAGTGAAGGTTTCTGGACAGAGTCTGAGCCCCAGCATTTT,CASSEGFWTESEPQHF
TRBD2,TRBV7-3,TRBJ2-1,TGTGCCAGCAGCCCCCAACTAGCGGGCTCCTACAATGAGCAGTTCTTC,CASSPQLAGSYNEQFF
TRBD1,TRBV6-6,TRBJ2-5,TGTGCCAGCAGTCGGGACAGGCAAGAGACCCAGTACTTC,CASSRDRQETQYF
.,TRBV5-1,TRBJ1-1,TGCGCCAGTTACGAGGGGCCCGTGAACACTGAAGCTTTCTTT,CASYEGPVNTEAFF
TRBD1,TRBV14,TRBJ2-2,TGTGCCAGCACCCGGTCCCAGGGGGCGAACACCGGGGAGCTGTTTTTT,CASTRSQGANTGELFF
.,TRBV5-4,TRBJ2-3,TGTGCCAGCAGGCTGACTTCTAGCACAGATACGCAGTATTTT,CASRLTSSTDTQYF
.,TRBV24-1,TRBJ1-1,TGTGCCACCAGTGACCCCAGGGTTGGGGCTGAAGCTTTCTTT,CATSDPRVGAEAFF
.,TRBV24-1,TRBJ2-3,TGTGCCACCAGTGACCAGGTCAGTGATACGCAGTATTTT,CATSDQVSDTQYF
TRBD1,TRBV7-3,TRBJ2-7,TGTGCCGGTCCGCCGGACAGGGGGCTGGAGCAGTACTTC,CAGPPDRGLEQYF
.,TRBV7-8,TRBJ1-1,TGTGCCAGCAGCCCTAACCGGAACACTGAAGCTTTCTTT,CASSPNRNTEAFF